The 25 T cell receptor beta chains in this list originate from one sample, sequenced in a study of regulatory T cells in long-lasting Graves disease. Through Arm-PCR of CDR3 regions and iRepertoire HTBI primers, TCR beta libraries were built. TCRdb re-derived calls from the multiplex PCR reads in MiXCR, one entry per CDR3 protein. The sample lists about 530,000 distinct CDR3 sequences, 15% to 20% seen once, with 25% in the top ten. Time point meaning: newly diagnosed GD, antithyroid drugs for less than 3 months. Generation of the TCR library employed RNA extracted from PBMCs. The sample was also linked to a second study, of T cells in Graves' hyperthyroidism and ophthalmopathy.

Source: peripheral blood mononuclear cells (PBMCs), taken at new diagnosis, from a patient treated with antithyroid drugs. All receptors come from a woman aged 35-65 years with Graves disease.

V gene TRBV7-3 combines with J gene TRBJ2-2, with TRBD2 matching over 8 bases. V lost 2 bases to trimming and J lost 4 bases; unmatched junction nucleotides: 9. The V gene's germline CDR1 is SGHTA and CDR2 FQGTGA. The CDR3 length is 17 residues. This CDR3 is CASSLGPAGGSTGELFF. The CDR3 region has the DNA TGTGCCAGCAGCTTAGGTCCCGCGGGGGGCTCCACCGGGGAGCTGTTTTTT. Filled out from reference TRBV7-3 and TRBJ2-2, the complete variable domain reads GAGVSQTPSNKVTEKGKYVELRCDPISGHTALYWYRQSLGQGPEFLIYFQGTGAADDSGLPNDRFFAVRPEGSVSTLKIQRTERGDSAVYLCASSLGPAGGSTGELFFGEGSRLTVL.

V and J are TRBV15 and TRBJ2-1; possible D gene TRBD1, 6 bases. Germline CDR1 LNHNV, CDR2 YYDKDF (reference sequence). The germline V and J ends were trimmed by 0 bases and 3 bases, with 12 bases remaining between them. The CDR3 covers 16 residues. In DNA, the CDR3 is TGTGCCACCAGCAGAGAAGCAGGGGAAGTCTACAATGAGCAGTTCTTC. It is translated as CATSREAGEVYNEQFF.

The chain recombines TRBV3-1 with TRBJ2-7; 8 bases line up with TRBD1. Germline assignment: CDR1 LGHDT and CDR2 YNNKEL (reference sequence). The J segment lost 0 bases and the V segment lost 3 bases, leaving 4 bases of the junction unmatched. The CDR3 contains 15 residues. The CDR3 spells CASSHGTGSSYEQYF. CDR3 sequence (DNA): TGTGCCAGCAGCCACGGGACAGGTAGCTCCTACGAGCAGTACTTC.

This clonotype came up many times. The chain joins TRBV30 to TRBJ1-2; 8 bases are shared with TRBD1. The CDR3 consists of 15 residues. CDR1 and CDR2 (germline): GTSNPN, SVGIG (reference sequence). V shed 0 bases and J 7 bases; nucleotides not matched to a gene: 10. The CDR3 reads CAWSVQGGAAGGYTF. The CDR3 coding sequence is TGTGCCTGGAGTGTACAGGGGGGCGCGGCAGGTGGCTACACCTTC.

Comments on this clonotype: Relative to the germline gene, one junction end is altered; a read error may explain this. The chain has TRBV6-5 and TRBJ1-1; D unresolved. The germline CDR1 and CDR2 sequences are MNHEY and SVGAGI. The CDR3 contains 13 residues. CDR3 amino acids: CASTYGGSAEAFF. The CDR3 nucleotides read TGTGCCAGCACTTACGGAGGGTCGGCTGAAGCTTTCTTT.

This clonotype was picked up many times. The J gene is TRBJ2-5, the V gene TRBV29-1; D gene unclear. The CDR3 totals 13 residues. Germline CDR1 reads SQVTM; CDR2 reads ANQGSEA. The V end was cut by 7 bases, the J end by 7 bases, with 19 bases between. CDR3 residues: CSAITVEVGTQYF. The DNA of the CDR3 is TGCAGCGCCATAACAGTCGAGGTGGGGACCCAGTACTTC.

V usage is TRBV7-2 and J usage is TRBJ2-3; the match to TRBD2 covers 10 bases. Germline V gene data show CDR1 as SGHTA and CDR2 as FQGNSA. This CDR3 comprises 19 residues. Germline trimming cut 4 bases from V and 0 bases from J; bases unmatched to any gene: 13. CDR3 sequence (DNA): TGTGCCAGCAGCTACGGACTAGCGGCGAAAATGACTAGCACAGATACGCAGTATTTT. It encodes CASSYGLAAKMTSTDTQYF.

This clonotype has more than one count but fewer than ten. The J gene is TRBJ1-2, the V gene TRBV11-3, with unresolved D. CDR3 length equals 12 residues. CDR1 and CDR2 from the germline V gene are SGHNT and YENEEA. Trimming removed 3 bases from V and 6 bases from J, with 8 bases in between. The CDR3, as DNA: TGTGCCAGCAGCTTCCTTGGGCATGGCTACACCTTC. Its protein is CASSFLGHGYTF.

The J gene is TRBJ1-6, the V gene TRBV27; D unresolved. With 3 bases removed from V and 1 base from J, the gap between germline ends came to 4 bases. Germline V lookup: CDR1 MNHEY, CDR2 SMNVEV (reference sequence). The CDR3 runs to 14 residues. CDR3 region: CASSFGSYNSPLHF. The CDR3 DNA is TGTGCCAGCAGTTTCGGGTCCTATAATTCACCCCTCCACTTT.

This clonotype was counted only a few times. The genes are TRBV18 and TRBJ2-6; D is ambiguous. The V end lost 3 bases, the J end lost 0 bases, and 6 bases lay between the germline ends. CDR3 length: 15 amino acids. Germline lookup yields CDR1 KGHSH and CDR2 LQKENI. CDR3 sequence: CASSPGPSGANVLTF. In DNA form, the CDR3 reads TGTGCCAGCTCACCTGGTCCCTCTGGGGCCAACGTCCTGACTTTC.

The chain has TRBV19 and TRBJ2-7, with 8 bases lining up with TRBD1. Trimming removed 4 bases from V and 6 bases from J; junction bases left unmatched: 8. The CDR3 sequence is 14 residues long. Germline loops: CDR1 LNHDA, CDR2 SQIVND (reference sequence). This CDR3 reads CASSKTGGGREQYF. For the CDR3, the DNA is TGTGCCAGTAGTAAAACAGGGGGAGGACGCGAGCAGTACTTC.

The J gene is TRBJ1-5, the V gene TRBV2; 10 nucleotides align to TRBD1. The CDR3 covers 15 residues. The germline CDR1 and CDR2 sequences are SNHLY and FYNNEI. V gave up 6 bases and J gave up 0 bases; unmatched junction bases: 2. The CDR3, as DNA: TGTGCCAGCAGATGGACAGGGGGTAGCAATCAGCCCCAGCATTTT. It codes for CASRWTGGSNQPQHF.

This clonotype occurred many times. This chain links TRBV6-2 or TRBV6-3 with TRBJ2-7, with TRBD1 as a possible D gene (5 bases). CDR1 is MNHEY, CDR2 SVGEGT, per germline. Deletions cut 6 bases from V and 1 base from J, with 25 bases between. The CDR3 is 18 amino acids. CDR3 amino acids: CASSQGLGRMLGSYEQYF. The CDR3 bases are TGTGCCAGCAGCCAGGGCCTTGGAAGAATGTTGGGTTCCTACGAGCAGTACTTC.

V is TRBV3-1 and J is TRBJ2-1; D is tentatively TRBD1 or TRBD2 (6 bases each). V lost 1 base and J 6 bases, leaving 16 bases between the germline ends. The CDR3 spans 16 residues. Germline V gene sequence: CDR1 LGHDT, CDR2 YNNKEL (reference sequence). The CDR3 reads CASSQVPRGEANEQFF. In nucleotides, the CDR3 is TGTGCCAGCAGCCAAGTCCCGAGGGGGGAGGCCAATGAGCAGTTCTTC.

CDR3 protein: CASSPLQVPWGNTEAFF. CDR3 DNA: TGTGCCAGCTCACCACTTCAGGTTCCATGGGGGAACACTGAAGCTTTCTTT. The V gene is TRBV18, the J gene TRBJ1-1; D gene uncertain. CDR1 KGHSH and CDR2 LQKENI come from the germline V gene. With 1 base removed from V and 1 base from J, the gap between germline ends came to 16 bases. The length of the CDR3 is 17 residues.

The table lists this clonotype with a few counts. The chain links TRBV9 to TRBJ2-3; D call uncertain. The germline V gene encodes CDR1 SGDLS and CDR2 YYNGEE. The V end lost 2 bases, the J end lost 2 bases, and 6 bases lay between the germline ends. The CDR3 sequence is 13 residues long. CDR3 protein: CASSVGLTDTQYF. In nucleotides, the CDR3 is TGTGCCAGCAGCGTCGGTCTCACAGATACGCAGTATTTT.

The rearrangement uses TRBV7-6 and TRBJ2-1; TRBD2 matches 9 bases. This CDR3 is 15 amino acids long. The V segment lost 7 bases and the J segment 4 bases; nucleotides outside the gene matches: 8. The V gene's germline CDR1 is SGHVS and CDR2 FNYEAQ. CDR3 nucleotides: TGTGCCAGCACCCCCGGCGGGGGGGCTTACAATGAGCAGTTCTTC. This gives the protein CASTPGGGAYNEQFF.

This clonotype turned up a few times. The J gene is TRBJ2-2, the V gene TRBV7-6; 13 bases align to TRBD2. There are 19 residues in the CDR3. J was trimmed by 3 bases and V by 5 bases; bases with no gene match: 12. Germline-derived CDR1 and CDR2 are SGHVS and FNYEAQ. The CDR3 protein is CASSHRTSGGPTYTGELFF. The CDR3 DNA follows: TGTGCCAGCAGCCACCGGACTAGCGGGGGCCCAACCTACACCGGGGAGCTGTTTTTT.

This chain connects TRBV18 to TRBJ2-5; 7 positions agree with TRBD1. Germline values: CDR1 KGHSH, CDR2 LQKENI. This CDR3 is built from 17 residues. V lost 2 bases, J lost 1 base, and 10 bases stayed unmatched. DNA for the CDR3: TGTGCCAGCTCACCAATGACATTGGGACAGCTCCAAGAGACCCAGTACTTC. This translates into CASSPMTLGQLQETQYF. Together with reference TRBV18 and TRBJ2-5, the CDR3 gives the full variable domain: NAGVMQNPRHLVRRRGQEARLRCSPMKGHSHVYWYRQLPEEGLKFMVYLQKENIIDESGMPKERFSAEFPKEGPSILRIQQVVRGDSAAYFCASSPMTLGQLQETQYFGPGTRLLVL.

Remarks on this clonotype: This may be a read error, as it is one base from a much larger clone. The chain uses TRBV5-1 and TRBJ1-5; 7 bases agree with TRBD1. Trimming at V came to 0 bases and at J to 6 bases, leaving 9 bases not matched to a gene. The germline CDR1 and CDR2 sequences are SGHRS and YFSETQ. CDR3 size: 16 residues. The CDR3 region has the DNA TGCGCCAGCAGCTTGGCCCCAGGGGGAGTGAGTCAGCCCCAGCATTTT. Translating it yields CASSLAPGGVSQPQHF.

At least ten counts were recorded for this clonotype. This chain uses TRBV9 with TRBJ1-2; tentatively, D is TRBD1 (6 bases). The CDR3 sequence is 14 residues long. Looked up from germline, CDR1 is SGDLS and CDR2 is YYNGEE. V lost 1 base to trimming and J lost 5 bases, with 12 bases between them. CDR3 residues: CASSVNRESYGYTF. CDR3 DNA sequence: TGTGCCAGCAGCGTAAACAGGGAGTCGTATGGCTACACCTTC.

This clonotype showed up just a few times. The chain employs TRBV19 and TRBJ2-3, with D possibly being TRBD1 or TRBD2 (5 bases each). The CDR3 runs 14 residues. Germline V lookup: CDR1 LNHDA, CDR2 SQIVND (reference sequence). The V and J ends lost 6 bases and 2 bases respectively, with 12 bases between them. CDR3 nucleotide sequence: TGTGCCAGTAGGTCGGGACGCTACACAGATACGCAGTATTTT. Translated: CASRSGRYTDTQYF.

The rearrangement uses TRBV20-1 and TRBJ2-3, with 12 bases matching TRBD2. The trim removed 1 base at V and 2 bases at J, leaving 4 bases unmatched. Germline values: CDR1 DFQATT, CDR2 SNEGSKA (reference sequence). This CDR3 is built from 16 residues. The chain's CDR3 is CSARGTSGGPTDTQYF. CDR3 DNA: TGCAGTGCTAGAGGAACTAGCGGGGGGCCCACAGATACGCAGTATTTT.

This clonotype was counted many times. This chain joins TRBV7-8 and TRBJ1-1; possibly TRBD1 for D (6 bases). Germline CDR1 SGHVS, CDR2 FQNEAQ. The CDR3 is 16 amino acids. V was cut by 4 bases and J by 1 base, with 16 bases left in between. CDR3 in DNA: TGTGCCAGCAGCTCACTCACAGGGAAGGGGAACACTGAAGCTTTCTTT. Protein product: CASSSLTGKGNTEAFF.

There are a few counts of this clonotype. In nucleotides, the CDR3 is TGTGCCAGCAGCTTCCTCGGGGGTGTCACTGAAGCTTTCTTT. Protein sequence: CASSFLGGVTEAFF. This chain uses TRBV5-6 with TRBJ1-1; a weak D match, TRBD1 (5 bases). V was trimmed by 2 bases and J by 4 bases, leaving 12 bases between them. In germline, CDR1 is SGHDT, CDR2 YYEEEE. This CDR3 contains 14 residues.